This passage covers 28 T cell receptor beta chains from one sample sequenced in a study of OX40 agonist ivuxolimab in advanced cancers. Here immunoSEQ multiplex PCR was the method, and the copy in TCRdb shows in-frame clones only, minus some. The sample consists of around 60,000 clones, 80% to 95% of them appearing once. This material consisted of CD4+ or CD8+ T cells sorted from blood, taken in a trial of the OX40 agonist ivuxolimab. All receptors derive from an adult with an advanced solid tumor such as melanoma, head and neck, liver or kidney cancer.

The V and J genes are TRBV28 and TRBJ1-2; D ambiguous. In germline, CDR1 is MDHEN, CDR2 SYDVKM. The CDR3 sequence is 8 residues long. The ends were cut back, 10 bases at V and 8 bases at J, with 5 bases in the middle. The CDR3 sequence is CATEGYTF. The CDR3 nucleotides are TGTGCCACGGAGGGCTACACCTTC.

The rearrangement joins TRBV7-9 to TRBJ2-1, with 12 positions matching TRBD2. Germline CDR1 SEHNR, CDR2 FQNEAQ (reference sequence). V lost 3 bases and J lost 0; bases outside the gene matches: 6. The CDR3 has 18 residues. The CDR3 DNA sequence: TGTGCCAGCAGCTTCCCTAGCGGGGGGGGTAGCTCCTACAATGAGCAGTTCTTC. Protein product: CASSFPSGGGSSYNEQFF.

The chain uses TRBV19 and TRBJ2-1; 7 nucleotides match TRBD1. The CDR3 is 17 amino acids. The germline gives CDR1 LNHDA, CDR2 SQIVND (reference sequence). With V trimmed by 7 bases and J by 0 bases, 12 bases remained unmatched. The CDR3 DNA follows: TGTGCCAGTAAAAACCCTTGGGACAGTAGCTCCTACAATGAGCAGTTCTTC. Translated, it gives CASKNPWDSSSYNEQFF.

V and J are TRBV29-1 and TRBJ2-7; D is perhaps TRBD1 or TRBD2 (5 bases each). CDR1 is SQVTM, CDR2 ANQGSEA, per germline. V was trimmed by 6 bases and J by 3 bases, leaving 15 bases between them. This CDR3 comprises 13 residues. CDR3 DNA sequence: TGCAGCGTGACCGGGACGGCAAACTACGAGCAGTACTTC. This codes for CSVTGTANYEQYF.

The J gene is TRBJ2-1, the V gene TRBV7-6; 10 bases fit TRBD2. CDR1 SGHVS and CDR2 FNYEAQ come from the germline V gene. Trimming cost V 3 bases and J 5 bases; bases outside gene matches: 10. This CDR3 is 17 amino acids long. CDR3 in amino acids: CASSFGPTSGKNNEQFF. CDR3 sequence (DNA): TGTGCCAGCAGCTTCGGGCCTACTAGCGGGAAAAACAATGAGCAGTTCTTC.

The chain uses TRBV27 and TRBJ2-7; 10 bases map to TRBD1. V was clipped by 5 bases and J by 2 bases; unmatched bases: 6. The CDR3 totals 15 residues. The germline CDR1 and CDR2 sequences are MNHEY and SMNVEV (reference sequence). CDR3 nucleotides: TGTGCCAGCAGTCTAATCGGGACAGGGGCCTACGAGCAGTACTTC. Translation gives CASSLIGTGAYEQYF.

This clone occurred a few times. The rearrangement links TRBV19 to TRBJ1-1; D is uncertain. Germline V lookup: CDR1 LNHDA, CDR2 SQIVND (reference sequence). Trimming took off 5 bases at V and 5 bases at J, with 9 bases between the two ends. The CDR3 is 12 residues long. CDR3 sequence (DNA): TGTGCCAGTAGTTGGACCGCGACTGAAGCTTTCTTT. This translates into CASSWTATEAFF.

The J gene is TRBJ2-2, the V gene TRBV10-1; D gene unclear. The CDR3 has 13 amino acids. V gave up 2 bases and J gave up 2 bases, with 3 bases separating them. In germline, CDR1 is WNHNN, CDR2 SYGVQD (reference sequence). The CDR3 sequence is CASSEVNTGELFF. The CDR3 DNA sequence: TGCGCCAGCAGTGAGGTCAACACCGGGGAGCTGTTTTTT.

The rearrangement uses TRBV9 and TRBJ2-1, with D possibly being TRBD1 (5 bases). Germline lookup yields CDR1 SGDLS and CDR2 YYNGEE. The V end lost 0 bases, the J end lost 4 bases, and 11 bases lay between the germline ends. The CDR3 has 15 amino acids. CDR3 nucleotide sequence: TGTGCCAGCAGCGTAGACAGGACATCGTACAATGAGCAGTTCTTC. It yields the protein CASSVDRTSYNEQFF. Full variable domain (remainder filled in from reference TRBV9 and TRBJ2-1): DSGVTQTPKHLITATGQRVTLRCSPRSGDLSVYWYQQSLDQGLQFLIQYYNGEERAKGNILERFSAQQFPDLHSELNLSSLELGDSALYFCASSVDRTSYNEQFFGPGTRLTVL.

The V gene is TRBV7-9, the J gene TRBJ2-7, with D possibly being TRBD1 (5 bases). The V gene's germline CDR1 is SEHNR and CDR2 FQNEAQ (reference sequence). This CDR3 has 13 residues. The germline V and J ends were trimmed by 7 bases and 2 bases, with 12 bases remaining between them. CDR3 residues: CASTSSGTYEQYF. DNA for the CDR3: TGTGCCAGCACATCTTCAGGGACCTACGAGCAGTACTTC.

J is TRBJ2-7 and V is TRBV9, with 8 bases identical to TRBD2. The CDR3 length is 14 residues. Trimming removed 0 bases from V and 6 bases from J; junction bases left unmatched: 5. CDR1 is SGDLS and CDR2 is YYNGEE in the germline V gene. The CDR3 DNA reads as TGTGCCAGCAGCGTAGCTTGGCTAGCGGGCGAGCAGTACTTC. Translation: CASSVAWLAGEQYF.

The chain is built from TRBV11-2 and TRBJ2-1; D may be TRBD1 (6 bases). Germline V gene lookup returns CDR1 SGHAT and CDR2 FQNNGV. Between the trimmed V and J ends, which lost 0 bases and 4 bases, there was a span of 19 bases. This CDR3 is 18 amino acids long. The chain's CDR3 is CASSLDLLGGTSYNEQFF. Here the CDR3 DNA reads TGTGCCAGCAGCTTAGACCTCCTAGGGGGTACTTCTTACAATGAGCAGTTCTTC.

The chain employs TRBV9 and TRBJ1-1; maybe TRBD1 (5 bases). V shed 0 bases and J shed 8 bases, with 14 bases lying between them. Germline V lookup: CDR1 SGDLS, CDR2 YYNGEE. The length of the CDR3 is 14 residues. The CDR3 bases are TGTGCCAGCAGCGTAGACGGGACCGCCTTCGAAGCTTTCTTT. Translated: CASSVDGTAFEAFF.

The chain recombines TRBV29-1 with TRBJ1-2; TRBD1 might be the D (6 bases). Trimming left V 0 bases short and J 2 bases short, with 10 bases between. Germline V CDR1 and CDR2: SQVTM, ANQGSEA. The CDR3 is 14 residues long. CDR3 amino acids: CSVEDRGFNYGYTF. DNA of the CDR3: TGCAGCGTTGAAGATAGGGGGTTCAACTATGGCTACACCTTC.

CDR3 bases: TGTGCCAGTAGGCAGGGGGACACTGAAGCTTTCTTT. Translated, it gives CASRQGDTEAFF. The V call is TRBV19, the J call TRBJ1-1, with 7 positions matching TRBD1. Germline-derived CDR1 and CDR2 are LNHDA and SQIVND (reference sequence). V lost 6 bases and J lost 3; bases outside the gene matches: 1. The CDR3 has 12 amino acids.

The J gene is TRBJ2-1, the V gene TRBV10-3; no firm D call. Germline CDR1 and CDR2: ENHRY and SYGVKD. This CDR3 has 13 amino acids. V was shortened by 3 bases and J by 6 bases, with 9 bases between the two germline ends. Written as DNA, the CDR3 is TGTGCCATCAGTGATCTAGTTCTCAATGAGCAGTTCTTC. It yields the protein CAISDLVLNEQFF.

The chain couples TRBV9 to TRBJ2-1; TRBD1 matches 8 bases. The CDR3 totals 14 residues. Germline V gene data show CDR1 as SGDLS and CDR2 as YYNGEE. Losses at the gene ends were 4 bases for V and 8 bases for J; bases not matched to a gene: 8. The CDR3 loop reads CASSTGTGGDEQFF. CDR3 DNA sequence: TGTGCCAGCAGCACGGGAACAGGGGGAGATGAGCAGTTCTTC.

This rearrangement joins TRBV7-2 to TRBJ2-7; 9 bases agree with TRBD2. Germline CDR1 reads SGHTA; CDR2 reads FQGNSA. After removal of 4 bases from V and 0 bases from J, the junction contained 7 bases not matched to a gene. This CDR3 has 16 residues. CDR3 bases: TGTGCCAGCAGCTCGTCTAGCGGGATGGTCTCCTACGAGCAGTACTTC. It is translated as CASSSSSGMVSYEQYF.

This clone came up a few times. V gene TRBV15 combines with J gene TRBJ2-3, with D perhaps assigned TRBD1 or TRBD2 (6 bases each). The CDR3 is made up of 15 amino acids. The V gene lost 5 bases and the J gene lost 2 bases, with 14 bases spanning the gap. Germline V gene data show CDR1 as LNHNV and CDR2 as YYDKDF (reference sequence). CDR3 region: CATSRGPGVTDTQYF. CDR3 bases: TGTGCCACCAGCCGGGGGCCAGGGGTCACAGATACGCAGTATTTT.

The chain combines TRBV7-9 with TRBJ2-3, with 10 nucleotides matching TRBD1. V lost 6 bases and J lost 2; bases outside the gene matches: 8. This CDR3 is 16 amino acids long. Germline values: CDR1 SEHNR, CDR2 FQNEAQ (reference sequence). CDR3 protein: CASRYSDRGATDTQYF. CDR3 in DNA: TGTGCCAGCAGGTATTCGGACAGGGGGGCCACAGATACGCAGTATTTT.

This chain uses TRBV28 with TRBJ1-1; 8 bases are a match to TRBD1. The CDR3 has 14 residues. The germline V gene encodes CDR1 MDHEN and CDR2 SYDVKM. After removal of 6 bases from V and 2 bases from J, the junction contained 5 bases not matched to a gene. The CDR3 bases are TGTGCCAGCAGCTCCAGGGGGCTTAACACTGAAGCTTTCTTT. As protein: CASSSRGLNTEAFF.

V usage is TRBV4-1 and J usage is TRBJ2-4, with 12 bases fitting TRBD2. Germline CDR1 and CDR2: MGHRA and YSYEKL. This CDR3 contains 20 residues. V was pared by 1 base and J by 0 bases, with 10 bases of the junction left unmatched. The CDR3 here is CASSQGLLAGGHIAKNIQYF. The CDR3, as DNA: TGCGCCAGCAGCCAAGGCTTACTAGCGGGAGGACACATAGCCAAAAACATTCAGTACTTC.

The chain joins TRBV7-2 to TRBJ2-1; 10 bases map to TRBD2. The ends lost 5 bases at V and 6 bases at J; junction bases unmatched: 10. The CDR3 extends over 16 amino acids. Looked up from germline, CDR1 is SGHTA and CDR2 is FQGNSA. CDR3 sequence (DNA): TGTGCCAGCAGCGCAGGACTAGCGGAACCTCTCAATGAGCAGTTCTTC. Translation gives CASSAGLAEPLNEQFF.

This chain connects TRBV6-6 to TRBJ2-5; D is perhaps TRBD1 (6 bases). Germline CDR1 and CDR2: MNHNY and SVGAGI (reference sequence). The CDR3 totals 16 residues. Deletions cut 8 bases from V and 3 bases from J, with 22 bases between. CDR3 nucleotide sequence: TGTGCCAGCGAAGGGTTGGCCCGGGACACTAAAGAGACCCAGTACTTC. It is translated as CASEGLARDTKETQYF.

The V call is TRBV5-1, the J call TRBJ2-1; TRBD2 agrees at 13 bases. Trimming took 2 bases from V and 4 from J; bases not matched to a gene: 12. Germline CDR1 is SGHRS and CDR2 is YFSETQ. The CDR3 contains 19 residues. In DNA, the CDR3 is TGCGCCAGCAGCTTAGGACTAGCGGGAGCCAGTCTCCTTTACAATGAGCAGTTCTTC. Its protein is CASSLGLAGASLLYNEQFF.

V gene TRBV6-5 combines with J gene TRBJ2-3; the D call may be TRBD1 or TRBD2 (5 bases each). Germline-derived CDR1 and CDR2 are MNHEY and SVGAGI. V was cut by 7 bases and J by 2 bases, with 13 bases left in between. This CDR3 contains 14 residues. The CDR3 loop reads CASMGRGVTDTQYF. As DNA, the CDR3 is TGTGCCAGCATGGGGCGAGGGGTCACAGATACGCAGTATTTT.

This clone was counted between two and nine times. The genes are TRBV27 and TRBJ2-1; 9 bases map to TRBD2. V was pared by 4 bases and J by 5 bases, with 18 bases of the junction left unmatched. This CDR3 spans 19 amino acids. Per germline, CDR1 MNHEY and CDR2 SMNVEV (reference sequence). DNA of the CDR3: TGTGCCAGCAGTTCGACCGGATTGGGGATAGCGGGAGCAGACAATGAGCAGTTCTTC. Translation: CASSSTGLGIAGADNEQFF.

The V gene is TRBV2, the J gene TRBJ1-4; D ambiguous. This CDR3 has 14 amino acids. V was cut by 6 bases and J by 0 bases, with 8 bases left in between. Germline assignment: CDR1 SNHLY and CDR2 FYNNEI. The CDR3 DNA reads as TGTGCCAGCAGCCCAGAGACAACTAATGAAAAACTGTTTTTT. Protein sequence: CASSPETTNEKLFF.